This entry lists 29 T cell receptor beta chains sequenced from one sample in a study of OX40 agonist ivuxolimab in advanced cancers. TCRdb's copy holds only in-frame clones and misses some; the assay was immunoSEQ multiplex PCR. The repertoire holds under 70,000 clones, with less than 85% as singletons. The sequencing here drew on CD4+ or CD8+ T cells sorted from blood, taken in a trial of the OX40 agonist ivuxolimab. The origin of the receptors is an adult with an advanced solid tumor such as melanoma, head and neck, liver or kidney cancer.

The chain has TRBV6-5 and TRBJ1-2; D is undetermined. Per germline, CDR1 MNHEY and CDR2 SVGAGI. This CDR3 is built from 13 residues. Trimming cost V 0 bases and J 8 bases, with 10 bases left between them. The CDR3, as DNA: TGTGCCAGCAGTTACTCGACTGGAGGCGGCTACACCTTC. Protein product: CASSYSTGGGYTF.

The CDR3 DNA is TGTGCCAGCAGCACTCGACAGGCCTTATTAGAGCAGTTCTTC. It codes for CASSTRQALLEQFF. The rearrangement joins TRBV5-6 to TRBJ2-1; a weak D match, TRBD1 (6 bases). The CDR3 is 14 amino acids. V lost 4 bases and J lost 10, with 18 bases in between. The V gene's germline CDR1 is SGHDT and CDR2 YYEEEE.

The chain employs TRBV15 and TRBJ1-5; 10 nucleotides match TRBD1. This CDR3 has 16 amino acids. V shed 2 bases, J shed 1 base, and the junction held 2 bases outside the gene matches. Germline V lookup: CDR1 LNHNV, CDR2 YYDKDF (reference sequence). In nucleotides, the CDR3 is TGTGCCACCAGCAGAAGGACAGGGGGAAGCAATCAGCCCCAGCATTTT. Translation gives CATSRRTGGSNQPQHF. Supplemented by reference TRBV15 and TRBJ1-5, the full variable domain reads DAMVIQNPRYQVTQFGKPVTLSCSQTLNHNVMYWYQQKSSQAPKLLFHYYDKDFNNEADTPDNFQSRRPNTSFCFLDIRSPGLGDTAMYLCATSRRTGGSNQPQHFGDGTRLSIL.

The chain joins TRBV30 to TRBJ2-7, with no clear D. Germline CDR1 reads GTSNPN; CDR2 reads SVGIG (reference sequence). Trimming took off 3 bases at V and 2 bases at J, with 11 bases between the two ends. The CDR3 sequence is 13 residues long. The CDR3 is CAWRPSSPYEQYF. CDR3 coding DNA: TGTGCCTGGAGGCCATCGAGCCCCTACGAGCAGTACTTC.

This chain links TRBV9 with TRBJ2-3, with D perhaps TRBD2 (5 bases). The length of the CDR3 is 16 residues. Germline V gene data show CDR1 as SGDLS and CDR2 as YYNGEE. V was clipped by 4 bases and J by 5 bases, with 20 bases between them. The CDR3 nucleotides are TGTGCCAGCAGCCCCCTCCAAACGGCCCGGGGAGATACGCAGTATTTT. Amino acid sequence: CASSPLQTARGDTQYF.

The chain uses TRBV6-5 and TRBJ2-2; 10 positions agree with TRBD1. Germline V gene data show CDR1 as MNHEY and CDR2 as SVGAGI. This CDR3 has 14 amino acids. Losses at the gene ends were 6 bases for V and 5 bases for J; bases not matched to a gene: 3. CDR3 nucleotides: TGTGCCAGCAGGAGGACAGGGGGTACCGGGGAGCTGTTTTTT. It codes for CASRRTGGTGELFF.

V usage is TRBV5-1 and J usage is TRBJ1-4, with D possibly being TRBD1 (5 bases). The CDR3 spans 15 residues. V was shortened by 3 bases and J by 4 bases, with 13 bases between the two germline ends. Per the germline V gene, CDR1 is SGHRS and CDR2 is YFSETQ. The CDR3 nucleotides are TGCGCCAGCAGCTCTCAGGGAGTAGTTAATGAAAAACTGTTTTTT. Its protein is CASSSQGVVNEKLFF.

The chain joins TRBV28 to TRBJ1-3, with TRBD1 as a possible D gene (6 bases). Germline values: CDR1 MDHEN, CDR2 SYDVKM. The CDR3 runs 15 residues. V lost 5 bases, J lost 0 bases, and 11 bases lay in between. The CDR3: CASSPYRVSGNTIYF. The DNA of the CDR3 is TGTGCCAGCAGTCCATACAGGGTCTCTGGAAACACCATATATTTT.

This clone appeared once. The chain carries TRBV6-1 and TRBJ2-7; D might be TRBD1 (6 bases). The germline V gene has CDR1 MNHNS and CDR2 SASEGT. The ends were cut back, 7 bases at V and 3 bases at J, with 19 bases in the middle. The CDR3 has 15 residues. CDR3 region: CASTLQGWGSYEQYF. The CDR3 region has the DNA TGTGCCAGCACCCTACAGGGTTGGGGAAGCTACGAGCAGTACTTC.

The chain recombines TRBV6-1 with TRBJ2-5; D is ambiguous. Gene TRBJ2-7 matches the end of the DNA better, so the J call may be wrong. The CDR3 totals 13 residues. CDR1 is MNHNS and CDR2 is SASEGT in the germline V gene. The CDR3 DNA reads TGTGCCAGCAGTGAGGCCTGGAACTACGAGCAGTACTTC. Translation: CASSEAWNYEQYF.

The chain carries TRBV12-2 and TRBJ2-7; the D call of TRBD2 is as the table states it, not checked on the DNA. TRBV12-2 is an annotated pseudogene. This CDR3 spans 13 amino acids. The CDR3 bases are TGTGCAAGTCGTCCAGGACAGCGGGGCGAGCAGTACTTC. Residues: CASRPGQRGEQYF.

The chain is built from TRBV4-1 and TRBJ2-7; no reliable D call. The CDR3 runs to 13 residues. Germline CDR1 MGHRA, CDR2 YSYEKL. Trimming stripped 1 base from V and 3 bases from J, with 7 bases between. The CDR3 DNA sequence: TGCGCCAGCAGCCAAGCCCTAGACTACGAGCAGTACTTC. This gives the protein CASSQALDYEQYF.

The chain is built from TRBV7-2 and TRBJ2-4, with TRBD2 identical over 11 bases. J gave up 14 bases and V 5 bases, and 8 bases lay outside the gene matches. CDR1 and CDR2 from the germline V gene are SGHTA and FQGNSA. This CDR3 has 13 amino acids. The CDR3 here is CASSPHSGGEKYF. The CDR3 DNA follows: TGTGCCAGCAGCCCACATAGCGGGGGGGAAAAGTACTTC.

The chain employs TRBV19 and TRBJ2-5; the match to TRBD2 covers 12 bases. J gave up 2 bases and V 7 bases, and 2 bases lay outside the gene matches. Germline values: CDR1 LNHDA, CDR2 SQIVND (reference sequence). The CDR3 length is 14 residues. CDR3 DNA sequence: TGTGCCAGTACCGGACTAGCGGGGCAAGAGACCCAGTACTTC. It encodes CASTGLAGQETQYF. Full variable domain (remainder filled in from reference TRBV19 and TRBJ2-5): DGGITQSPKYLFRKEGQNVTLSCEQNLNHDAMYWYRQDPGQGLRLIYYSQIVNDFQKGDIAEGYSVSREKKESFPLTVTSAQKNPTAFYLCASTGLAGQETQYFGPGTRLLVL.

V is TRBV5-6 and J is TRBJ1-5; possible D gene TRBD1, 6 bases. The CDR3 has 15 residues. The V end lost 5 bases, the J end lost 4 bases, and 16 bases lay between the germline ends. Germline CDR1 SGHDT, CDR2 YYEEEE. The chain's CDR3 is CASRKGWRGNQPQHF. CDR3 DNA sequence: TGTGCCAGCAGGAAAGGTTGGAGGGGGAATCAGCCCCAGCATTTT.

V is TRBV27 and J is TRBJ2-7, with D possibly being TRBD1 or TRBD2 (6 bases each). This CDR3 is built from 14 residues. The germline V and J ends were trimmed by 6 bases and 6 bases, with 18 bases remaining between them. Looked up from germline, CDR1 is MNHEY and CDR2 is SMNVEV (reference sequence). CDR3 sequence: CASRSGGPRAEQYF. The CDR3 DNA reads as TGTGCCAGCAGGTCTGGGGGGCCGCGGGCCGAGCAGTACTTC.

This clone has just one count. The V call is TRBV28, the J call TRBJ1-5; D not resolved. Germline CDR1 MDHEN, CDR2 SYDVKM. CDR3 length: 12 amino acids. Trimming stripped 5 bases from V and 7 bases from J, with 9 bases between. The CDR3 sequence: CASSQLRQPQHF. The CDR3 DNA follows: TGTGCCAGCAGTCAGCTGCGGCAGCCCCAGCATTTT.

The J gene is TRBJ2-2, the V gene TRBV5-6, with TRBD2 matching 8 bases. V was pared by 1 base and J by 5 bases, with 7 bases of the junction left unmatched. CDR1 and CDR2 (germline): SGHDT, YYEEEE. The CDR3 covers 16 residues. For the CDR3, the DNA is TGTGCCAGCAGCTTGTGGCAGCGGGAGCAAACCGGGGAGCTGTTTTTT. Amino acid sequence: CASSLWQREQTGELFF. Full variable domain (missing parts from reference TRBV5-6 and TRBJ2-2): DAGVTQSPTHLIKTRGQQVTLRCSPKSGHDTVSWYQQALGQGPQFIFQYYEEEERQRGNFPDRFSGHQFPNYSSELNVNALLLGDSALYLCASSLWQREQTGELFFGEGSRLTVL.

J is TRBJ1-3 and V is TRBV7-2; a possible D gene is TRBD1 (5 bases). The CDR3 sequence is 15 residues long. CDR1 and CDR2 (germline): SGHTA, FQGNSA. V gave up 1 base and J gave up 0 bases, with 7 bases separating them. In nucleotides, the CDR3 is TGTGCCAGCAGCTTAGGGACACGCTCTGGAAACACCATATATTTT. This sequence encodes CASSLGTRSGNTIYF.

The rearrangement joins TRBV5-1 to TRBJ2-5; TRBD2 matches 10 bases. V lost 6 bases to trimming and J lost 2 bases; unmatched junction nucleotides: 4. Germline V gene data show CDR1 as SGHRS and CDR2 as YFSETQ. This CDR3 spans 14 amino acids. In DNA form, the CDR3 reads TGCGCCAGCACCAGCGGGGGGGTACAAGAGACCCAGTACTTC. Amino acids: CASTSGGVQETQYF.

The J gene is TRBJ2-6, the V gene TRBV28, with D hard to call. The CDR3 consists of 15 residues. V was clipped by 8 bases and J by 2 bases, with 13 bases between them. Germline lookup yields CDR1 MDHEN and CDR2 SYDVKM. The DNA of the CDR3 is TGTGCCAGCGCCCCAGGTTCTGCTGGGGCCAACGTCCTGACTTTC. Translating gives CASAPGSAGANVLTF.

The J gene is TRBJ1-6, the V gene TRBV28, with D hard to call. The germline V gene has CDR1 MDHEN and CDR2 SYDVKM. Trimming stripped 7 bases from V and 8 bases from J, with 15 bases between. The CDR3 is 14 residues long. The CDR3 nucleotides read TGTGCCAGCACCTTGGACCATCGGGATTCACCCCTCCACTTT. It yields the protein CASTLDHRDSPLHF. Together with reference TRBV28 and TRBJ1-6, the CDR3 gives the full variable domain: DVKVTQSSRYLVKRTGEKVFLECVQDMDHENMFWYRQDPGLGLRLIYFSYDVKMKEKGDIPEGYSVSREKKERFSLILESASTNQTSMYLCASTLDHRDSPLHFGNGTRLTVT.

This clone was picked up one time. The V call is TRBV10-3, the J call TRBJ2-3, with D tentatively TRBD2 (5 bases). Per the germline V gene, CDR1 is ENHRY and CDR2 is SYGVKD. This CDR3 contains 14 residues. Trimming pared 6 bases from V and 1 base from J, leaving 11 bases between. DNA of the CDR3: TGTGCCATCAGGCCGGCGGGCGGCACAGATACGCAGTATTTT. This encodes CAIRPAGGTDTQYF.

V is TRBV5-1 and J is TRBJ1-6; the D is unclear. The V gene's germline CDR1 is SGHRS and CDR2 YFSETQ. There are 14 residues in the CDR3. With 0 bases removed from V and 8 bases from J, the gap between germline ends came to 9 bases. The CDR3 nucleotides are TGCGCCAGCAGCTTGGGGGAGACATATTCACCCCTCCACTTT. Amino acids: CASSLGETYSPLHF. Supplemented by reference TRBV5-1 and TRBJ1-6, the full variable domain reads KAGVTQTPRYLIKTRGQQVTLSCSPISGHRSVSWYQQTPGQGLQFLFEYFSETQRNKGNFPGRFSGRQFSNSRSEMNVSTLELGDSALYLCASSLGETYSPLHFGNGTRLTVT.

V is TRBV10-1 and J is TRBJ2-4, with 15 bases identical to TRBD2. The V gene end was trimmed by 2 bases and the J gene end by 4 bases; junction bases not matched to a gene: 6. The CDR3 spans 18 residues. Germline values: CDR1 WNHNN, CDR2 SYGVQD (reference sequence). CDR3 sequence (DNA): TGCGCCAGCAGTGAGAGCGGACTAGCGGGAGGGGGTAAAAACATTCAGTACTTC. Amino acids: CASSESGLAGGGKNIQYF.

V gene TRBV19 combines with J gene TRBJ2-1; unclear D gene. The V gene lost 4 bases and the J gene lost 4 bases, with 8 bases spanning the gap. CDR1 and CDR2 (germline): LNHDA, SQIVND (reference sequence). There are 13 residues in the CDR3. Written as DNA, the CDR3 is TGTGCCAGTAGTAAGAGGCAGTACAATGAGCAGTTCTTC. It codes for CASSKRQYNEQFF.

The chain employs TRBV21-1 and TRBJ1-5; the D call in the table, TRBD1, was not verified against the DNA. TRBV21-1 counts as a pseudogene. The CDR3 runs 19 residues. CDR3 sequence: CASSENSGTDLFSNQPQHF. The CDR3 DNA is TGTGCCAGCAGCGAAAATTCCGGGACAGACCTTTTTAGCAATCAGCCCCAGCATTTT.

V and J are TRBV30 and TRBJ1-4; D gene unclear. The V and J ends lost 8 bases and 2 bases respectively, with 15 bases between them. Per germline, CDR1 GTSNPN and CDR2 SVGIG (reference sequence). The CDR3 spans 14 residues. CDR3: CALLKPATNEKLFF. The CDR3 bases are TGTGCCCTACTAAAGCCCGCGACTAATGAAAAACTGTTTTTT.

The J gene is TRBJ1-2, the V gene TRBV27; D is unresolved. With 0 bases removed from V and 8 bases from J, the gap between germline ends came to 10 bases. The CDR3 contains 13 residues. Looked up from germline, CDR1 is MNHEY and CDR2 is SMNVEV (reference sequence). The CDR3 protein is CASSLSGEGGYTF. The CDR3 coding sequence is TGTGCCAGCAGTTTATCCGGGGAAGGGGGCTACACCTTC.